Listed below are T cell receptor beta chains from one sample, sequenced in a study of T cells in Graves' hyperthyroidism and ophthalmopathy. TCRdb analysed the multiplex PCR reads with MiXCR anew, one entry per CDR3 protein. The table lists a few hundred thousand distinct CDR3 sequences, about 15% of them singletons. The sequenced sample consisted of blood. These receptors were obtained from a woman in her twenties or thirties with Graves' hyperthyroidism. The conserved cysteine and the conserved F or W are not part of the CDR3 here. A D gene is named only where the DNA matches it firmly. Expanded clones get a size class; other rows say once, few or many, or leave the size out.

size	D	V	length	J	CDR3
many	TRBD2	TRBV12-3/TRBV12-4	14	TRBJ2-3	ASSGTSGKTTDTQY
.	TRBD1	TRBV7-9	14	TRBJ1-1	ASSWGTGGFLTEAF
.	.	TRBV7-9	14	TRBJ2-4	ASSLLPGLAKNIQY
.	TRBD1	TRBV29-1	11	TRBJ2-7	SVDPQGVGEQY
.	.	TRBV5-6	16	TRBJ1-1	ASSPGGASGGPGAEAF
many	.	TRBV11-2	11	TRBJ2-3	ASSPRPVGTQY
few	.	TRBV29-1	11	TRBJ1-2	SVELGGARGYT
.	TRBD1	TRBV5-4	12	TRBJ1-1	ASSLIGGGTEAF
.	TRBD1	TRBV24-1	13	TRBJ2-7	ATSESGQGALEQY
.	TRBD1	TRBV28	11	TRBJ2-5	ASRTGVRETQY
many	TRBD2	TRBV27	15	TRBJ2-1	ASTRPGRERSYNEQF
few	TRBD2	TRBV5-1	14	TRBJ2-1	ASSPQAGSSYNEQF
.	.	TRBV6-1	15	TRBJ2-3	ASSPLTGTKTTDTQY
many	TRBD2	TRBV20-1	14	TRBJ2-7	SARETGLAGVSEQY
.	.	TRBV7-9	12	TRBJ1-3	ASSLIALGNTIY
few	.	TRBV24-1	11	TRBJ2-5	ATSEPGVETQY
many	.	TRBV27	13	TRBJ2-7	ASSFVRLYPYEQY
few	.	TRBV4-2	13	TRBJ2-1	ASSPYTSSYNEQF
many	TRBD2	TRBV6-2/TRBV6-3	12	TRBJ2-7	ASSYGTSVYEQY
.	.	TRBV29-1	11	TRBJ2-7	SVQGPASYEQY
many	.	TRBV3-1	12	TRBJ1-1	ASSHLQARTEAF
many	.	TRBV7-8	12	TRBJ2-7	ASSLGGTTYEQY
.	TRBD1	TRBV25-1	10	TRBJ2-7	ASEQGAHEQY
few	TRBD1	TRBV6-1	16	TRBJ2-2	ASSAKDRGTLTAGELF
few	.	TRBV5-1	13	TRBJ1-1	ASSLVGGLYTEAF
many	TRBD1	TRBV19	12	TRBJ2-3	ASRGQGRTDTQY
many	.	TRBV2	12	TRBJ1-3	ASSVGAPGNTIY
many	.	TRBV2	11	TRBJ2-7	ASRSGTAGEQY
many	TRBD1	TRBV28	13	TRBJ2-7	ASSPPGQSSYEQY
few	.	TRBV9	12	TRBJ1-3	ASSALKSGNTIY
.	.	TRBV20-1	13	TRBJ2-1	SAKHRQDFYNEQF
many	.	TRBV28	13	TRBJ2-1	ASSLLKQGRNEQF
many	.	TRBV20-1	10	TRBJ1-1	SARPPSGEAF
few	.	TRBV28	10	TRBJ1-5	ASYLGGQPQH
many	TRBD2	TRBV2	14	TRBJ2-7	ASSENRGLAAYEQY
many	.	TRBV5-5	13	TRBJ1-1	ASSLARTVNTEAF
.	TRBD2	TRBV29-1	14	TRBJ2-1	SVAGGGREVYNEQF
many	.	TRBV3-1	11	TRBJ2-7	ASSAQIYYEQY
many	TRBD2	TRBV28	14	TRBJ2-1	ASFSIGRETYNEQF
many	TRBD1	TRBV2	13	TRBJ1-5	ASSISGQGNQPQH
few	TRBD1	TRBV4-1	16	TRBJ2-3	ASSQEGAGGSSTDTQY
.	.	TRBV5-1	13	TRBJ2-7	ASSLVVGASYEQY
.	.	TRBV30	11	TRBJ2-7	AWSPDSGTEQY
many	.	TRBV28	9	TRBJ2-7	ASSTHYEQY
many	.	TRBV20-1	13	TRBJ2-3	SATPASAQTDTQY
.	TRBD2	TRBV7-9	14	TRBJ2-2	ASTFRGTSGHGELF
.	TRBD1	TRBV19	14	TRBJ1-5	ASSTPGTGQNQPQH
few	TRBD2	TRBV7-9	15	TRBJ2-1	ASSLPLREGSYNEQF
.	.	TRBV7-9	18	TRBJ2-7	ASSLRGKGFRDRSSYEQY
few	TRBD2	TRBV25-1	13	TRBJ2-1	ASSDGTSGIDEQF